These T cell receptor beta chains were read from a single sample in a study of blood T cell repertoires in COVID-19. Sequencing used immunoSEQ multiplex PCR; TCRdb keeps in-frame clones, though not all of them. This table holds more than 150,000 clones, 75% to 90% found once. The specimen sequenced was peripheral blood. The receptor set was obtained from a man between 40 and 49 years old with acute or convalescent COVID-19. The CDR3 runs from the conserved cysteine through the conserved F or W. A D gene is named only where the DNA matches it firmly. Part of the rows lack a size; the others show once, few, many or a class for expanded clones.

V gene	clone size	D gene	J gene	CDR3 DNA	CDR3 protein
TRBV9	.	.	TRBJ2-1	TGTGCCAGCAGCGTAGCAGCTAGCTCCTACAATGAGCAGTTCTTC	CASSVAASSYNEQFF
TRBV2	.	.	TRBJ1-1	TGTGCCAGCAGTGCTAGGGGGGGGGTTTACACTGAAGCTTTCTTT	CASSARGGVYTEAFF
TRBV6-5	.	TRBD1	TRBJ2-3	TGTGCCAGCAGTTCCTTCGGGACAGGGGGTTCAGATACGCAGTATTTT	CASSSFGTGGSDTQYF
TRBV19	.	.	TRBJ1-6	TGTGCCAGTAGTATACGGCAGGGGCATAGCTCCTATAATTCACCCCTCCACTTT	CASSIRQGHSSYNSPLHF
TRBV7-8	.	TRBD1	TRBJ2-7	TGTGCCAGCAGCTTAGCCGGGACAGGCTACGAGCAGTACTTC	CASSLAGTGYEQYF
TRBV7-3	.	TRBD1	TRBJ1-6	TGTGCCAGCAGCTTACGACCGGACAGGGCTTCACCCCTCCACTTT	CASSLRPDRASPLHF
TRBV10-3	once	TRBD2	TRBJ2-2	TGTGCCATCAAGGGACTAGCGGGGGAGTCCGGGGAGCTGTTTTTT	CAIKGLAGESGELFF
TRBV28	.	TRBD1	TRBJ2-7	TGTGCCAGCAGTCCGGGACAGGGGTACCACGAGCAGTACTTC	CASSPGQGYHEQYF
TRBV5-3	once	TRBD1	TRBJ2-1	TGTGCCAGAAGCTTGGGTCGGGACAGAGACAATGAGCAGTTCTTC	CARSLGRDRDNEQFF
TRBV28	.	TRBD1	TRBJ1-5	TGTGCCAGCAGGGCCGCACAGGGGACTGGTCAGCCCCAGCATTTT	CASRAAQGTGQPQHF
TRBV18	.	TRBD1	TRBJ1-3	TGTGCCAGCTCACCTATAGGGACAGGGCCCGGAAACACCATATATTTT	CASSPIGTGPGNTIYF
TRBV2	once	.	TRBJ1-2	TGTGCCAGCTGGGGCGGCTCCAGGACTAAAGGCTACACCTTC	CASWGGSRTKGYTF
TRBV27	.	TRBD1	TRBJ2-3	TGTGCCAGCAGTCTCTTGTACCCGGACAGGGGTACAGATACGCAGTATTTT	CASSLLYPDRGTDTQYF
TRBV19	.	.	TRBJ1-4	TGTGCCAGTACCCTCGGAGTTGCCGCAACTAATGAAAAACTGTTTTTT	CASTLGVAATNEKLFF
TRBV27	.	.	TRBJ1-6	TGTGCCAGCAGTTGGGGGCCTGGTAATTCACCCCTCCACTTT	CASSWGPGNSPLHF
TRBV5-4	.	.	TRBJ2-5	TGTGCCAGCAGCTTGGCCGGGGTACAAGAGACCCAGTACTTC	CASSLAGVQETQYF
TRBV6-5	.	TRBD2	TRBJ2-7	TGTGCCAGCCTATTAGCGGGGCCTTACGAGCAGTACTTC	CASLLAGPYEQYF
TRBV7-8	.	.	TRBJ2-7	TGTGCCAGCAGCTGGGGACAAAACTACGAGCAGTACTTC	CASSWGQNYEQYF
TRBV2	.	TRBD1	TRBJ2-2	TGTGCCAGCAGTCCTAGGACAGGGTATCCCGGGGAGCTGTTTTTT	CASSPRTGYPGELFF
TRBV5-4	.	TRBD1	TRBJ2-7	TGTGCCAGCAGCCCGACAGGGGCGGCCTTTTACGAGCAGTACTTC	CASSPTGAAFYEQYF
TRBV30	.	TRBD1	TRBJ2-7	TGTGCCTGGAGTCTCGCCGGGACAGGGGGCGAGCAGTACTTC	CAWSLAGTGGEQYF
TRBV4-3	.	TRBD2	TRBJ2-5	TGCGCCAGCAGCCAAGAATTCCGGGGGGGGGAATTCCAGTACTTC	CASSQEFRGGEFQYF
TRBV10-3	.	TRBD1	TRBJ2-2	TGTGCCATCAGTCGAGGACAGGGGGCCACCGGGGAGCTGTTTTTT	CAISRGQGATGELFF
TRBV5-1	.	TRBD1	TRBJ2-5	TGCGCCAGCAGCGCCCAGGGGGTGGAGACCCAGTACTTC	CASSAQGVETQYF
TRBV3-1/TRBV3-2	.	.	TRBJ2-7	TGTGCCAGCAGCCAAGATCCGGGAACGTACGAGCAGTACTTC	CASSQDPGTYEQYF
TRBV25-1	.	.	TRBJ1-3	TGTGCCGCCGGGTTGTCCTCTGGAAACACCATATATTTT	CAAGLSSGNTIYF
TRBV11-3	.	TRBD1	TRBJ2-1	TGTGCCAGCAGCCATCGGACAGGGTCGGACAATGAGCAGTTCTTC	CASSHRTGSDNEQFF
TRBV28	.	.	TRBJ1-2	TGTGCCAGCAGATTTAGGAGTTTCGGGGATGGCTACACCTTC	CASRFRSFGDGYTF
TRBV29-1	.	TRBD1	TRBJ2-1	TGCAGCGTTGACAGCCCTGACAGGGTTAGCTCCTACAATGAGCAGTTCTTC	CSVDSPDRVSSYNEQFF
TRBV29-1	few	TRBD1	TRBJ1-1	TGCAGCGTTGTGGGGTTCGGGACAGGGAGTCCGGACACTGAAGCTTTCTTT	CSVVGFGTGSPDTEAFF
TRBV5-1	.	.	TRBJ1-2	TGCGCCAGCAGCTTGATTCGAGGTCCCCCTTATGGCTACACCTTC	CASSLIRGPPYGYTF
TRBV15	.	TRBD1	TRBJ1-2	TGTGCCACCAGCAGAGATCGGGCTGGACAGGGGTATGGCTACACCTTC	CATSRDRAGQGYGYTF
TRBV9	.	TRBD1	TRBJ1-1	TGTGCCAGCAGCGTCCTAGCCGGGACAGGGTACACTGAAGCTTTCTTT	CASSVLAGTGYTEAFF
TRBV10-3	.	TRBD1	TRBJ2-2	TGTGCCATCAGTGATGGGACAGGCCTCAGGGACCTGTTTTTT	CAISDGTGLRDLFF
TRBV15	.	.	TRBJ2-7	TGTGCCACCAGCAGAGGATTTACAGTGGTCTACGAGCAGTACTTC	CATSRGFTVVYEQYF
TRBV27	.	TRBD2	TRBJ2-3	TGTGCCAGCCGGATGGGACTAGCGGGGTCAGATACGCAGTATTTT	CASRMGLAGSDTQYF
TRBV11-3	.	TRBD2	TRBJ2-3	TGTGCCAGCAGCTTGGGCATAGCGGGGGAGACAGATACGCAGTATTTT	CASSLGIAGETDTQYF
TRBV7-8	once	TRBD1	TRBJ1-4	TGTGCCAGCAGCTTAGTGGGACAGATTAATGAAAAACTGTTTTTT	CASSLVGQINEKLFF
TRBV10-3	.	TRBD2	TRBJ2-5	TGTGCCATCAAACCCCTAGCGGGGGGGGATGAGACCCAGTACTTC	CAIKPLAGGDETQYF
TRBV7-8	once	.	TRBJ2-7	TGTGCCAGCAGCTTAGGTCCATCGGGAGTGCACGAGCAGTACTTC	CASSLGPSGVHEQYF
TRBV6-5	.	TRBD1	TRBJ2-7	TGTGCCAGCAGCTCCAAGAGGGGGCGACCCTACGAGCAGTACTTC	CASSSKRGRPYEQYF
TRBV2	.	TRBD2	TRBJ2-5	TGTGCCAGCAGTGGGACTAGCCAAGAGACCCAGTACTTC	CASSGTSQETQYF
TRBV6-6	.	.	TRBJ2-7	TGTGCCAGCAGTTACGGGCCGACCTTCTACGAGCAGTACTTC	CASSYGPTFYEQYF
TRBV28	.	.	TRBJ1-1	TGTGCCAGCAGTGGGAGTGGGTGGAACACTGAAGCTTTCTTT	CASSGSGWNTEAFF
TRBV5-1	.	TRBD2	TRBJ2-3	TGCGCCACTAGCGGGCAAGGGACAGATACGCAGTATTTT	CATSGQGTDTQYF
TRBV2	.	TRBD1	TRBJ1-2	TGTGCCAGCAGGGGGGACAGGGGGCGAGGCTACACCTTC	CASRGDRGRGYTF
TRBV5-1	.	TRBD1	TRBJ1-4	TGCGCCAGCAGCTTGGGGACAGGGCGAACTACTAATGAAAAACTGTTTTTT	CASSLGTGRTTNEKLFF
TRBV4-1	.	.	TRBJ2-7	TGCGCCAGCAGCCAGGAGACTCCCGGTTACGAGCAGTACTTC	CASSQETPGYEQYF
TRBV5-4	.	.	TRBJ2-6	TGTGCCAGCAGCCTCAAGTCGGTCTCTGGGGCCAACGTCCTGACTTTC	CASSLKSVSGANVLTF
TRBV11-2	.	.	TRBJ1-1	TGTGCCAGCAGCTTAGGAATGGGACAGAACACTGAAGCTTTCTTT	CASSLGMGQNTEAFF
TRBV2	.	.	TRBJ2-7	TGTGCCAGCAAAAGGGCAGGGAACTCCTACGAGCAGTACTTC	CASKRAGNSYEQYF
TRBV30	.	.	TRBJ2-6	TGTGCCTGGAGTGTAACTCGGGTCGGGGCCAACGTCCTGACTTTC	CAWSVTRVGANVLTF
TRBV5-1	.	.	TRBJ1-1	TGCGCCAGCAGCATACGGGTGAACACTGAAGCTTTCTTT	CASSIRVNTEAFF
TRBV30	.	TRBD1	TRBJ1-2	TGTGCCCAGTGGACAGGGGATGGCTACACCTTC	CAQWTGDGYTF
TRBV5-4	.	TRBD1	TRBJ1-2	TGTGCCAGCAGCTTGGGAGGGACAGGTGATGGCTACACCTTC	CASSLGGTGDGYTF
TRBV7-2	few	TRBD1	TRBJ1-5	TGTGCCAGCAGCTTAGGGAGGACAGGAGAAAATCAGCCCCAGCATTTT	CASSLGRTGENQPQHF
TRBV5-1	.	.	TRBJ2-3	TGCGCCAGCAGCTTCGGACTGTCGGATACGCAGTATTTT	CASSFGLSDTQYF
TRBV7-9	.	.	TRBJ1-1	TGTGCCAGCAGCTTTCTCAGGGATTCCACTGAAGCTTTCTTT	CASSFLRDSTEAFF
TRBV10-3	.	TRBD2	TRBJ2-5	TGTGCCATCAGCCAACTAGCGGGGGTATCAGAGACCCAGTACTTC	CAISQLAGVSETQYF
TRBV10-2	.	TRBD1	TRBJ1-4	TGCGCCAGCAGCCCTACTTATGGGACAGGGACTGAAAAACTGTTTTTT	CASSPTYGTGTEKLFF